This is a list of T cell receptor beta chains from one sample in a study of cytomegalovirus exposure and HLA in healthy donors. Profiling relied on immunoSEQ multiplex PCR, and the TCRdb table lists in-frame clones only, not all of them. Of around 160,000 clones in the sample, about 77% were seen once. The sample comprised PBMCs. The receptors here all came from a middle-aged woman in good health and CMV-seropositive. Each CDR3 is given with its conserved first and last residue. A D gene is named only where the DNA matches it firmly. The size entry is marked missing in some rows and otherwise reads once, few, many or a size class.

abundance,len,v_gene,d_gene,j_gene,CDR3nt,CDR3aa
once,15,TRBV25-1,TRBD1,TRBJ2-7,TGTGCCAGCAGTGAATATCAAGGGGGCAAGGACGAGCAGTACTTC,CASSEYQGGKDEQYF
-,18,TRBV28,TRBD1,TRBJ1-3,TGTGCCAGCAGTTTATGGGTCGGGACAGGGTCCTCTGGAAACACCATATATTTT,CASSLWVGTGSSGNTIYF
-,13,TRBV30,TRBD1,TRBJ1-6,TGTGCCTGGAGTGAGGGACAGAGCTCACCCCTCCACTTT,CAWSEGQSSPLHF
-,16,TRBV15,-,TRBJ1-5,TGTGCCACCAGCAGATACAGGGCTGATAGCAATCAGCCCCAGCATTTT,CATSRYRADSNQPQHF
-,15,TRBV5-1,TRBD2,TRBJ2-1,TGCGCCAGCAGCGCCGGGACTAGGGGTACGAATGAGCAGTTCTTC,CASSAGTRGTNEQFF
-,14,TRBV10-2,-,TRBJ1-1,TGCGCCAGCAGTGAGGGTCAGGGGATGGGAAAAGCTTTCTTT,CASSEGQGMGKAFF
once,15,TRBV2,-,TRBJ1-5,TGTGCCAGCAGTGAAGAAGGAGATAGCAATCAGCCCCAGCATTTT,CASSEEGDSNQPQHF
-,14,TRBV5-1,TRBD1,TRBJ2-2,TGCGCCAGCGGGGGACAGGGGAGCACCGGGGAGCTGTTTTTT,CASGGQGSTGELFF
-,14,TRBV19,TRBD1,TRBJ1-1,TGTGCCAGTAGTCATAGGACAGGGGAAACTGAAGCTTTCTTT,CASSHRTGETEAFF
once,15,TRBV14,-,TRBJ1-2,TGTGCCAGCAGCCAAGGGGGCAATGGAAACTATGGCTACACCTTC,CASSQGGNGNYGYTF
-,18,TRBV7-2,-,TRBJ1-1,TGTGCCAGCAGCTTAGTTGGAGGCGGGGGGACCATGAACACTGAAGCTTTCTTT,CASSLVGGGGTMNTEAFF
-,14,TRBV11-2,TRBD1,TRBJ1-4,TGTGCCAGCAGCGTCGGACAGGGTGAAGAAAAACTGTTTTTT,CASSVGQGEEKLFF
few,16,TRBV5-8,TRBD2,TRBJ2-1,TGTGCCAGCAGCTCGAGACCGGGACTAGCGGGGGGGGAGCAGTTCTTC,CASSSRPGLAGGEQFF
-,14,TRBV27,TRBD1,TRBJ1-5,TGTGCCAGCAGTGGGACAGGGGTTCATCAGCCCCAGCATTTT,CASSGTGVHQPQHF
-,13,TRBV5-4,TRBD1,TRBJ1-2,TGTGCCAGCAGCCTGGGACAGGGGGGTGGCTACACCTTC,CASSLGQGGGYTF
-,15,TRBV5-1,TRBD2,TRBJ2-7,TGCGCCAGCAGCTTCCTAGCGGGGGTCGACTACGAGCAGTACTTC,CASSFLAGVDYEQYF
-,16,TRBV4-1,-,TRBJ1-2,TGCGCCAGCAGCCAAGAGAACCAGGGGAGGGGATATGGCTACACCTTC,CASSQENQGRGYGYTF
-,15,TRBV6-1,TRBD2,TRBJ2-1,TGTGCCAGCATTAGCGGGACGAGCTCCTACAATGAGCAGTTCTTC,CASISGTSSYNEQFF
-,12,TRBV28,-,TRBJ2-2,TGTGCCAGCAGTCTGAGCACCGGGGAGCTGTTTTTT,CASSLSTGELFF
-,14,TRBV5-4,TRBD1,TRBJ2-4,TGTGCCAGCAGTGACAGGGGGGCCAAAAACATTCAGTACTTC,CASSDRGAKNIQYF
-,15,TRBV4-1,-,TRBJ2-3,TGCGCCAGCAGCCATGGTGGGGGGAGGACAGATACGCAGTATTTT,CASSHGGGRTDTQYF
-,16,TRBV6-5,-,TRBJ2-3,TGTGCCAGCAGTTACAATAGGGGCAGTAGCACAGATACGCAGTATTTT,CASSYNRGSSTDTQYF
-,13,TRBV7-9,-,TRBJ1-2,TGTGCCAGCAGGCATACAGGTGCCTATGGCTACACCTTC,CASRHTGAYGYTF
-,17,TRBV10-3,-,TRBJ1-1,TGTGCCATCAGTGACCCCCAAGGTGGAGGGGGGGACACTGAAGCTTTCTTT,CAISDPQGGGGDTEAFF
-,16,TRBV7-9,-,TRBJ1-6,TGTGCCAGCAGCTTAGTCGGGAGCTCCTATAATTCACCCCTCCACTTT,CASSLVGSSYNSPLHF
-,15,TRBV6-6,TRBD2,TRBJ2-1,TGTGCCAGCAGGACTAGCGGGGGGGCCCTGAGTGAGCAGTTCTTC,CASRTSGGALSEQFF
-,20,TRBV5-1,-,TRBJ2-1,TGCGCCAGCAGCTCTCTTGCGGGGAGTACAGGACGGGGATCCTACAATGAGCAGTTCTTC,CASSSLAGSTGRGSYNEQFF
-,17,TRBV5-8,TRBD1,TRBJ1-5,TGTGCCAGCAGCTTGGCCCCTTGGACAGGGTTGTCTCAGCCCCAGCATTTT,CASSLAPWTGLSQPQHF
-,17,TRBV19,TRBD2,TRBJ2-5,TGTGCCAGTAGCCTCTCACTCGCGGGAGCTACCTGGGAGACCCAGTACTTC,CASSLSLAGATWETQYF
-,12,TRBV29-1,-,TRBJ2-1,TGCAGCGCGGGGACACCCTACAATGAGCAGTTCTTC,CSAGTPYNEQFF
-,15,TRBV7-8,-,TRBJ2-2,TGTGCCAGCAGCTCCCGACAGTCGAACACCGGGGAGCTGTTTTTT,CASSSRQSNTGELFF
once,17,TRBV19,TRBD2,TRBJ2-6,TGTGCCAGTAGTACGAGCGGGAGCCTCTCTGGGGCCAACGTCCTGACTTTC,CASSTSGSLSGANVLTF
few,12,TRBV29-1,-,TRBJ2-5,TGCAGCGTCCAGCCCCCCGAGGTGACCCAGTACTTC,CSVQPPEVTQYF
few,13,TRBV11-2,TRBD1,TRBJ1-2,TGTGCCAGCAGCCAAGGACAGGGATATGGCTACACCTTC,CASSQGQGYGYTF
-,15,TRBV28,TRBD1,TRBJ2-7,TGTGCCAGCAGTTCCGTAGGGACAGGGCTTCACGAGCAGTACTTC,CASSSVGTGLHEQYF
-,14,TRBV7-8,-,TRBJ1-2,TGTGCCAGCAGCTTAGGAACTGGGGGCGGGGGCTACACCTTC,CASSLGTGGGGYTF
-,17,TRBV4-1,-,TRBJ2-1,TGCGCCAGCAGCCAAGATACACGGATCTGGGGGCGACATGAGCAGTTCTTC,CASSQDTRIWGRHEQFF
-,15,TRBV6-5,-,TRBJ1-2,TGTGCCAGCAGACAGACGACAGGAGCTAACTATGGCTACACCTTC,CASRQTTGANYGYTF
-,16,TRBV5-1,TRBD1,TRBJ2-7,TGCGCCAGCAGCTTGGAGGGGACAGGGTGGACCTACGAGCAGTACTTC,CASSLEGTGWTYEQYF
-,17,TRBV7-2,TRBD2,TRBJ2-1,TGTGCCAGCAGCCATTTCCTAGCGGGAGGGCCAACGAAGGAGCAGTTCTTC,CASSHFLAGGPTKEQFF
-,17,TRBV11-2,-,TRBJ2-1,TGTGCCAGCAGCTTAGATCGGGGAGACCTCTCCTACAATGAGCAGTTCTTC,CASSLDRGDLSYNEQFF